This is a list of T cell receptor beta chains from one sample in a study of shared T cell receptors in the human thymus. Clones were read by immunoSEQ multiplex PCR, and TCRdb kept only the in-frame ones, dropping some. The sample lists about 610,000 clones; 70% to 90% were seen once. The sample also formed part of further work on human thymus T cells.

Specimen: thymocytes. These receptors were collected from a boy under two years old with a congenital heart defect. Each CDR3 is given with its conserved first and last residue. D genes are given only for firm matches.

d_gene | j_gene | v_gene | CDR3aa | CDR3nt
TRBD1 | TRBJ2-7 | TRBV7-2 | CASSGGQGGLYEQYF | TGTGCCAGCAGCGGGGGACAGGGGGGCTTATACGAGCAGTACTTC
NA | TRBJ1-1 | TRBV5-6 | CASSLGGLGEAFF | TGTGCCAGCAGCTTGGGGGGGCTGGGTGAAGCTTTCTTT
TRBD2 | TRBJ2-6 | TRBV5-1 | CASSAGLAGNSGANVLTF | TGCGCCAGCAGCGCGGGACTAGCGGGGAACTCTGGGGCCAACGTCCTGACTTTC
TRBD1 | TRBJ2-7 | TRBV9 | CASSNGTGGFNEQYF | TGTGCCAGCAGCAATGGGACAGGGGGCTTCAACGAGCAGTACTTC
NA | TRBJ1-1 | TRBV29-1 | CSVEDEGGIGTEAFF | TGCAGCGTTGAAGACGAGGGGGGGATTGGCACTGAAGCTTTCTTT
TRBD1 | TRBJ1-2 | TRBV27 | CASSLYPHQGERSGYTF | TGTGCCAGCAGTTTATACCCCCACCAGGGGGAAAGAAGTGGCTACACCTTC
NA | TRBJ2-5 | TRBV9 | CASSPRHIQETQYF | TGTGCCAGCAGCCCCCGACACATACAAGAGACCCAGTACTTC
NA | TRBJ2-2 | TRBV4-1 | CASSQNPPRSPNTGELFF | TGCGCCAGCAGCCAGAATCCTCCGCGTAGCCCGAACACCGGGGAGCTGTTTTTT
NA | TRBJ1-1 | TRBV10-3 | CAIRSTGDTEAFF | TGTGCCATCAGATCGACCGGGGACACTGAAGCTTTCTTT
TRBD1 | TRBJ2-3 | TRBV5-6 | CASSGDRGESQYF | TGTGCCAGCAGCGGGGACAGGGGGGAGTCGCAGTATTTT
NA | TRBJ2-1 | TRBV28 | CASSLSGHNYNEQFF | TGTGCCAGCAGTTTATCGGGACACAACTACAATGAGCAGTTCTTC
NA | TRBJ2-7 | TRBV18 | CASSPTNFKSSYEQYF | TGTGCCAGCTCACCTACGAACTTTAAGAGCTCCTACGAGCAGTACTTC
TRBD1 | TRBJ2-5 | TRBV19 | CASTPDREETQYF | TGTGCCAGTACCCCGGACAGGGAAGAGACCCAGTACTTC
TRBD2 | TRBJ2-2 | TRBV4-1 | CASSPWLAGGPETGELFF | TGCGCCAGCAGCCCGTGGCTAGCGGGAGGGCCGGAGACCGGGGAGCTGTTTTTT
TRBD2 | TRBJ2-2 | TRBV11-2 | CASSLGLAGGNTGELFF | TGTGCCAGCAGCTTAGGGCTAGCGGGAGGGAACACCGGGGAGCTGTTTTTT
NA | TRBJ2-7 | TRBV19 | CASSPSGSQLRVEYF | TGTGCCAGTAGTCCCAGTGGTAGCCAACTACGAGTGGAGTACTTC